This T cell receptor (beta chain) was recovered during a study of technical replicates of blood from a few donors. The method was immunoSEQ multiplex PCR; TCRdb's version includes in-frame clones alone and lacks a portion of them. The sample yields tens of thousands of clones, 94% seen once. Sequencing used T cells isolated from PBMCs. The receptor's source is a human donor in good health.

The CDR3 nucleotides read TGCGCGGGGGGCAATACAATGACGCAGTTCTTC. Amino acids: CAGGNTMTQFF. The V call is TRBV20-1, the J call TRBJ2-1; 8 bases are shared with TRBD2. The length of the CDR3 is 11 residues. Per the germline V gene, CDR1 is DFQATT and CDR2 is SNEGSKA (reference sequence).